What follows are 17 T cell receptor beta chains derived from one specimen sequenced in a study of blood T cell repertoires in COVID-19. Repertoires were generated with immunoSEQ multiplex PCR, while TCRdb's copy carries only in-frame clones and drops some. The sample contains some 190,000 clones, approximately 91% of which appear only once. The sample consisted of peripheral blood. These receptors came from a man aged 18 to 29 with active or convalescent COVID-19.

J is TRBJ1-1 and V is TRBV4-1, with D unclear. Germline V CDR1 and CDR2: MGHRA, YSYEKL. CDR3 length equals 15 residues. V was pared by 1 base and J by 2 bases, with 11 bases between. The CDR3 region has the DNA TGCGCCAGCAGCCAAGGAGGAACGGGAAACACTGAAGCTTTCTTT. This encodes CASSQGGTGNTEAFF.

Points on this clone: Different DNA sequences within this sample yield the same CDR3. Here the CDR3 reads CASSYSRGNYGYTF. For the CDR3, the DNA is TGTGCCAGCAGTTACTCCCGGGGGAACTATGGCTACACCTTC. V usage is TRBV6-5 and J usage is TRBJ1-2; tentatively, D is TRBD1 (5 bases). This CDR3 is 14 amino acids long. Germline CDR1 reads MNHEY; CDR2 reads SVGAGI. V was pared by 0 bases and J by 2 bases, with 7 bases between.

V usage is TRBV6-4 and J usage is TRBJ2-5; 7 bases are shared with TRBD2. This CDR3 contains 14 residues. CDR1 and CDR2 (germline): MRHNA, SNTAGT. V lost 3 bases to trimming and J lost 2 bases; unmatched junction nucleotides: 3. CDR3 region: CASSESSGQETQYF. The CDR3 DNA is TGTGCCAGCAGTGAGTCTAGCGGACAAGAGACCCAGTACTTC.

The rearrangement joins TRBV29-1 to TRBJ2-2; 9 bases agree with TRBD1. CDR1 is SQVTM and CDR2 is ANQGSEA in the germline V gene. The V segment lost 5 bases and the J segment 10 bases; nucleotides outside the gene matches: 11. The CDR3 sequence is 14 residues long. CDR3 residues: CSVITGTGIEELFF. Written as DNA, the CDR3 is TGCAGCGTTATAACCGGGACAGGGATCGAGGAGCTGTTTTTT.

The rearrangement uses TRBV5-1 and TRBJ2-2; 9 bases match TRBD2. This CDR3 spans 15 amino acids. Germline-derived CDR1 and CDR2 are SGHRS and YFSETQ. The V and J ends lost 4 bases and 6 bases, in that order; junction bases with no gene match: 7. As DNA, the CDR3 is TGCGCCAGCAGCCCCTCTAGCGGGGTGTCCGGGGAGCTGTTTTTT. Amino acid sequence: CASSPSSGVSGELFF.

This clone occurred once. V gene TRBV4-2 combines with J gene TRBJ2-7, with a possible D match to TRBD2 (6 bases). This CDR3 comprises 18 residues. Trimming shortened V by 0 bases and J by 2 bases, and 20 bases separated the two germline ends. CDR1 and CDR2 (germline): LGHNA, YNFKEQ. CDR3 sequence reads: CASSQDPAVRDFAYEQYF. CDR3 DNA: TGTGCCAGCAGCCAAGACCCAGCCGTCCGGGACTTCGCCTACGAGCAGTACTTC.

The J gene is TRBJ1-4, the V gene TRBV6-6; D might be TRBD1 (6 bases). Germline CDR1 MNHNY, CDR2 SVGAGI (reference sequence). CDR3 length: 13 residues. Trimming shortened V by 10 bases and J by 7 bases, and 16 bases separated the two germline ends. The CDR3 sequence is CATQGRGSEKLFF. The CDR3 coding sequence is TGTGCCACACAGGGAAGGGGGAGTGAAAAACTGTTTTTT.

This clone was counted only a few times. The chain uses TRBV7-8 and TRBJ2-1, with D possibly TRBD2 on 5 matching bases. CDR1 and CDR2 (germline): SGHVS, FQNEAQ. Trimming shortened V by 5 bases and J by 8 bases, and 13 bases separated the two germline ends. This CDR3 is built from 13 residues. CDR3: CASSRAPGDEQFF. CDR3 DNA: TGTGCCAGCAGCAGGGCGCCCGGGGATGAGCAGTTCTTC. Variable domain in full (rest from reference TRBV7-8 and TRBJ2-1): GAGVSQSPRYKVAKRGQDVALRCDPISGHVSLFWYQQALGQGPEFLTYFQNEAQLDKSGLPSDRFFAERPEGSVSTLKIQRTQQEDSAVYLCASSRAPGDEQFFGPGTRLTVL.

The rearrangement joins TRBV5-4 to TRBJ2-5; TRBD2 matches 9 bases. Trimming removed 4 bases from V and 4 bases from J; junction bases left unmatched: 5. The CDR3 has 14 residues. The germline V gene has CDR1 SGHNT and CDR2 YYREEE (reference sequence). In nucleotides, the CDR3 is TGTGCCAGCAGCCGGCGGGGGGGCGGAGAGACCCAGTACTTC. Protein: CASSRRGGGETQYF.

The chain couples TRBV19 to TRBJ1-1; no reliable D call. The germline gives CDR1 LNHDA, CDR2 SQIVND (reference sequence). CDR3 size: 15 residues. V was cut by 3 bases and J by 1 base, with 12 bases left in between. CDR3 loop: CASSIAGSSNTEAFF. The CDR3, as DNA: TGTGCCAGTAGTATCGCCGGGAGCTCGAACACTGAAGCTTTCTTT.

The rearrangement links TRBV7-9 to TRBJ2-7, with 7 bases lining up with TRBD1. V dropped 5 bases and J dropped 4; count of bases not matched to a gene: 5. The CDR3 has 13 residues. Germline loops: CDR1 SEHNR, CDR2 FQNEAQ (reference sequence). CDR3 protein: CASSQQGFYEQYF. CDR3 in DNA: TGTGCCAGCAGCCAACAGGGGTTTTACGAGCAGTACTTC. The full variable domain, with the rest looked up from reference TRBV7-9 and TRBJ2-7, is DTGVSQNPRHKITKRGQNVTFRCDPISEHNRLYWYRQTLGQGPEFLTYFQNEAQLEKSRLLSDRFSAERPKGSFSTLEIQRTEQGDSAMYLCASSQQGFYEQYFGPGTRLTVT.

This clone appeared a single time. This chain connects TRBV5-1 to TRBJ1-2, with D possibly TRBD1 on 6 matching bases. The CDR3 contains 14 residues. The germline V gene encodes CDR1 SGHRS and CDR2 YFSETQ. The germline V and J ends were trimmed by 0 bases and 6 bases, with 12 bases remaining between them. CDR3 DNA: TGCGCCAGCAGCTTGGGGGCAGGGGTTAATGGCTACACCTTC. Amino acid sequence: CASSLGAGVNGYTF.

The CDR3 DNA follows: TGTGCCACCAGCAGAGACCCGGGGACTAATGAAAAACTGTTTTTT. As protein: CATSRDPGTNEKLFF. V usage is TRBV15 and J usage is TRBJ1-4; unclear D gene. The CDR3 runs to 15 residues. Trimming took 0 bases from V and 2 from J, leaving 7 bases between them. Germline assignment: CDR1 LNHNV and CDR2 YYDKDF (reference sequence).

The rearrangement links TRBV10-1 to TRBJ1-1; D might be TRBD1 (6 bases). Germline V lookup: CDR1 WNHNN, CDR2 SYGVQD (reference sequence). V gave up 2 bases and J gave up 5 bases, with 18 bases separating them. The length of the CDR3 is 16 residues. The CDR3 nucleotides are TGCGCCAGCAGTGAGCAGAGTCAGGGGTTTCGTACTGAAGCTTTCTTT. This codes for CASSEQSQGFRTEAFF.

The CDR3: CASSEVTGGETQYF. In DNA form, the CDR3 reads TGTGCCAGCAGTGAAGTGACAGGAGGAGAGACCCAGTACTTC. The chain is built from TRBV2 and TRBJ2-5; D is perhaps TRBD1 (6 bases). This CDR3 has 14 amino acids. V lost 1 base and J 4 bases, leaving 10 bases between the germline ends. Germline loops: CDR1 SNHLY, CDR2 FYNNEI.

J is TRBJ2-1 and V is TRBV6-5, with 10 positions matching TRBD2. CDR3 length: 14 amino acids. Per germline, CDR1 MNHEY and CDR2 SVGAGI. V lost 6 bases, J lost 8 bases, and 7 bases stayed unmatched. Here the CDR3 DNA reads TGTGCCAGCAGCTTTAGCGGGAGGATCCATGAGCAGTTCTTC. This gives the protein CASSFSGRIHEQFF.

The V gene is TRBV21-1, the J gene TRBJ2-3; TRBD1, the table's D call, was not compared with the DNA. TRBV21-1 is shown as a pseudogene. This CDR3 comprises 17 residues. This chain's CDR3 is CASSTSQGSWDPDTQYF. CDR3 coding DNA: TGTGCCAGCAGCACCTCACAGGGGTCCTGGGACCCAGATACGCAGTATTTT.